The clone carrying this T cell receptor (beta chain) has only one observation. Antigen specificity is unknown. The germline gene is not matched at one end of the junction; a read error may be the cause. The use of a sample-barcoded 5' primer and a J-beta primer mix characterized a second PCR of roughly 7 to 11 cycles. A minimum of 2.5 million CDR3-containing paired-end reads was obtained for each sample. MiXCR was run by TCRdb on the 5' RACE reads, yielding one entry per CDR3 protein. Of about a million distinct CDR3 sequences in the sample, just over 50% were seen once. The data are from a study of blood T cells in healthy people across ages. Findings of the study overall: Unknown CMV status may confound age-related changes in expanded clones.

Drawing of peripheral blood yielded about 10 milliliters from each donor. Germline V gives CDR1 SGHRS, CDR2 YFSETQ. This CDR3 contains 14 residues. The J gene is TRBJ2-3, the V gene TRBV5-1, with D possibly being TRBD2 (5 bases). The sequenced sample was blood. The receptor comes from a woman in her sixties in good health. The CDR3, as DNA: TGCGTCAGCAGCCCGACATGGACTTCAGATACGCAGTATTTT. Translation: CVSSPTWTSDTQYF.